The entry below gives a single TCR beta chain sequence along with its context. Measured with immunoSEQ multiplex PCR; TCRdb has only the in-frame clones, and not every one. The sample lists 700,000 or so clones, 70% to 90% occurring once. The CDR3 has 17 amino acids. The V gene's germline CDR1 is SGDLS and CDR2 YYNGEE. The V segment lost 4 bases and the J segment 8 bases; nucleotides outside the gene matches: 16. This sample is part of a study of shared T cell receptors in the human thymus. The same specimen was also included in a second study, on human thymus T cells.

This clonotype originated in a girl under three years old with a congenital heart defect. The chain combines TRBV9 with TRBJ2-1; 9 positions match TRBD1. Specimen: thymocytes. The CDR3 is CASSPRFLGQGLYEQFF. The CDR3 coding sequence is TGTGCCAGCAGCCCCCGATTTTTGGGACAGGGACTGTATGAGCAGTTCTTC.